This T cell receptor beta chain was identified in a study of cytomegalovirus exposure and HLA in healthy donors. Study-level results: A link between a missense DCLRE1C variant and TCR beta V- and J-gene trimming emerged from a later analysis.

This clone was picked up one time. What it binds is not known. Per the germline V gene, CDR1 is SGHVS and CDR2 is FNYEAQ. Trimming pared 1 base from V and 0 bases from J, leaving 10 bases between. This CDR3 is 15 amino acids long. PCR employed 60 Vbeta and 13 Jbeta primers. Sequencing used immunoSEQ multiplex PCR; TCRdb keeps in-frame clones, though not all of them. This table has 190,000 or so clones, roughly 78% appearing once. The sequenced sample was PBMCs. This chain uses TRBV7-6 with TRBJ2-7, with unresolved D. This clonotype was sampled from a boy aged 5-17 years in good health and CMV-seronegative. The CDR3 sequence: CASSLVGSSSYEQYF. The CDR3 DNA is TGTGCCAGCAGCTTAGTCGGGTCGAGCTCCTACGAGCAGTACTTC.